A single sample gave rise to the 7 T cell receptor beta chains below, sequenced in a study of monozygotic twins with inflammatory bowel disease. TCRdb reanalyzed the 5' RACE reads and collapses them to one entry per CDR3 protein, without DNA. The sample includes about 330,000 distinct CDR3 sequences. Sequenced input: blood. Receptors originate from a human donor with ulcerative colitis or Crohn's disease, or a healthy co-twin of an affected twin (not recorded which).

This chain uses TRBV4-3 with TRBJ2-6. Germline V gene sequence: CDR1 LGHNA, CDR2 YSLEER. There are 17 residues in the CDR3. The CDR3 spells CASSQDSLASGANVLTF.

The chain employs TRBV14 and TRBJ2-7; there is no DNA to check the TCRdb D call of TRBD2. The CDR3 is made up of 14 amino acids. CDR1 is SGHDN and CDR2 is FVKESK in the germline V gene. CDR3 loop: CASSQERGPYEQYF.

CDR3 loop: CASSQGPGDGYTF. The chain couples TRBV3-1 to TRBJ1-2; TCRdb gives TRBD1 as the D gene, but with no DNA this cannot be confirmed. From germline, CDR1 is LGHDT and CDR2 YNNKEL (reference sequence). This CDR3 contains 13 residues.

This chain uses TRBV5-6 with TRBJ1-6. CDR3 length: 14 residues. Germline values: CDR1 SGHDT, CDR2 YYEEEE. The CDR3 spells CASSLGQVYSPLHF.

The V and J genes are TRBV10-3 and TRBJ2-5; TCRdb designates TRBD2, a call that cannot be tested without DNA. The germline gives CDR1 ENHRY, CDR2 SYGVKD. This CDR3 region has 15 residues. The CDR3 region is CAISESRRTKETQYF.

This rearrangement joins TRBV5-1 to TRBJ2-4. CDR1 is SGHRS, CDR2 YFSETQ, per germline. There are 14 residues in the CDR3. CDR3 residues: CASSLEVYGNIQYF.

The chain recombines TRBV7-9 with TRBJ1-3; TCRdb reports TRBD1, a call that lacks DNA to check it against. From germline, CDR1 is SEHNR and CDR2 FQNEAQ (reference sequence). The CDR3 is made up of 15 amino acids. The CDR3 sequence: CASSSNRAGGNTIYF. The whole variable domain, remainder taken from reference TRBV7-9 and TRBJ1-3, is DTGVSQNPRHKITKRGQNVTFRCDPISEHNRLYWYRQTLGQGPEFLTYFQNEAQLEKSRLLSDRFSAERPKGSFSTLEIQRTEQGDSAMYLCASSSNRAGGNTIYFGEGSWLTVV.